This TCR beta chain was observed in a study of cytomegalovirus exposure and HLA in healthy donors. The study, taken as a whole, reports: Researchers reported in a later analysis that a missense DCLRE1C variant was tied to TCR beta V- and J-gene trimming.

Amplification used 60 Vbeta primers and 13 Jbeta primers. Method: immunoSEQ multiplex PCR; TCRdb's copy keeps in-frame clones and lacks some. The data contain more than 85,000 clones, approximately 81% of them singletons. This CDR3 is built from 13 residues. CDR1 and CDR2 (germline): SGHVS, FQNEAQ. V lost 2 bases, J lost 2 bases, and 6 bases lay in between. Note on this clone: The target antigen is unknown.

The origin of this receptor is a male donor in good health and CMV-seropositive. Sequencing was carried out using PBMCs. The V call is TRBV7-8, the J call TRBJ1-1, with a possible D match to TRBD1 (5 bases). As DNA, the CDR3 is TGTGCCAGCAGCTTACAGGGTAACACTGAAGCTTTCTTT. Its translation is CASSLQGNTEAFF.